One sample yielded the 31 T cell receptor beta chains listed below, sequenced in a study of CD8+ T cells in alopecia areata. Regarding treatment: oral pan-JAK inhibitor, 5-10 mg twice daily. cDNA serving as the sequencing template came from extracted, reverse transcribed RNA. Method: immunoSEQ multiplex PCR; TCRdb's copy keeps in-frame clones and lacks some. The table has 150,000 or so clones, about three fifths seen once. The material sequenced was CD4+ T cells sorted from blood, taken at roughly week 55, from a patient treated with tofacitinib. The origin of the receptors is a human donor with alopecia areata.

The chain is built from TRBV5-6 and TRBJ2-5; unclear D gene. The V gene's germline CDR1 is SGHDT and CDR2 YYEEEE. This CDR3 has 11 residues. Trimming cost V 5 bases and J 5 bases, with 7 bases left between them. CDR3 residues: CASSDVETQYF. In nucleotides, the CDR3 is TGTGCCAGCAGTGATGTTGAGACCCAGTACTTC.

V and J are TRBV4-2 and TRBJ1-6; possibly TRBD1 for D (5 bases). V was trimmed by 0 bases and J by 9 bases, leaving 12 bases between them. Germline V gives CDR1 LGHNA, CDR2 YNFKEQ. The CDR3 spans 15 residues. For the CDR3, the DNA is TGTGCCAGCAGCCAAGATTATACAGGTTTTTCACCCCTCCACTTT. Protein sequence: CASSQDYTGFSPLHF.

This clone was picked up a small number of times. The chain recombines TRBV9 with TRBJ2-5; possibly TRBD2 for D (5 bases). There are 14 residues in the CDR3. The V end was cut by 0 bases, the J end by 5 bases, with 11 bases between. Germline CDR1 reads SGDLS; CDR2 reads YYNGEE. CDR3 DNA: TGTGCCAGCAGCGTAGGTGGCAGAGGGGAGACCCAGTACTTC. Protein sequence: CASSVGGRGETQYF. The whole variable domain, filled in from reference TRBV9 and TRBJ2-5, reads DSGVTQTPKHLITATGQRVTLRCSPRSGDLSVYWYQQSLDQGLQFLIQYYNGEERAKGNILERFSAQQFPDLHSELNLSSLELGDSALYFCASSVGGRGETQYFGPGTRLLVL.

This clone was counted only a few times. CDR3 in amino acids: CSVELRGPSGNTIYF. CDR3 DNA sequence: TGCAGCGTTGAACTCAGGGGACCCTCTGGAAACACCATATATTTT. This chain uses TRBV29-1 with TRBJ1-3; D perhaps matches TRBD1 (6 bases). With 2 bases removed from V and 0 bases from J, the gap between germline ends came to 11 bases. The length of the CDR3 is 15 residues. CDR1 SQVTM and CDR2 ANQGSEA come from the germline V gene.

This clone was found a few times. This chain links TRBV6-1 with TRBJ2-3; TRBD1 aligns across 10 bases. Germline-derived CDR1 and CDR2 are MNHNS and SASEGT. The CDR3 loop spans 13 amino acids. The ends lost 11 bases at V and 1 base at J; junction bases unmatched: 3. The CDR3 spells CAVGTGGTDTQYF. The CDR3 DNA is TGTGCCGTCGGGACAGGGGGCACAGATACGCAGTATTTT.

This chain links TRBV7-8 with TRBJ2-6; perhaps D is TRBD1 or TRBD2 (5 bases each). Germline V gene data show CDR1 as SGHVS and CDR2 as FQNEAQ. The ends were cut back, 5 bases at V and 1 base at J, with 9 bases in the middle. The CDR3 covers 15 residues. CDR3 loop: CASSRGASGANVLTF. The CDR3 bases are TGTGCCAGCAGCCGAGGGGCTTCTGGGGCCAACGTCCTGACTTTC.

This rearrangement joins TRBV29-1 to TRBJ2-1; D is perhaps TRBD1 (6 bases). The length of the CDR3 is 13 residues. V dropped 7 bases and J dropped 2 bases, with 12 bases sitting between them. Germline V gene data show CDR1 as SQVTM and CDR2 as ANQGSEA. The CDR3 nucleotides are TGCAGCGGTAAGACAGGTACCTACAATGAGCAGTTCTTC. Its translation is CSGKTGTYNEQFF.

The chain carries TRBV6-6 and TRBJ1-4; 7 bases align to TRBD1. V lost 6 bases and J lost 4; bases outside the gene matches: 5. This CDR3 spans 14 amino acids. The germline V gene encodes CDR1 MNHNY and CDR2 SVGAGI (reference sequence). CDR3 sequence reads: CASSKGTVNEKLFF. CDR3 DNA: TGTGCCAGCAGCAAGGGGACAGTTAATGAAAAACTGTTTTTT.

The V call is TRBV27, the J call TRBJ1-2; D uncertain. Trimming pared 5 bases from V and 3 bases from J, leaving 16 bases between. From germline, CDR1 is MNHEY and CDR2 SMNVEV (reference sequence). This CDR3 spans 15 amino acids. The CDR3 here is CASSPGWTAYYGYTF. The CDR3 nucleotides read TGTGCCAGCAGTCCCGGATGGACGGCCTACTATGGCTACACCTTC.

This clone was observed a handful of times. CDR3 in amino acids: CASPTGVGQPQHF. CDR3 DNA: TGTGCCAGCCCCACAGGGGTTGGTCAGCCCCAGCATTTT. This sequence joins TRBV14 and TRBJ1-5; the match to TRBD1 covers 7 bases. Germline V gene lookup returns CDR1 SGHDN and CDR2 FVKESK. This CDR3 region has 13 residues. V shed 8 bases, J shed 6 bases, and the junction held 7 bases outside the gene matches.

The DNA for the CDR3 is TGTGCCTGGAGTGGCGGCACGACCTACGAGCAGTACTTC. It is translated as CAWSGGTTYEQYF. The rearrangement joins TRBV30 to TRBJ2-7, with no clear D. The CDR3 length is 13 residues. The germline CDR1 and CDR2 sequences are GTSNPN and SVGIG (reference sequence). The V and J ends lost 1 base and 2 bases respectively, with 9 bases between them.

The CDR3 spells CASSLGSGETQFF. The CDR3 nucleotides are TGCGCCAGCAGCTTGGGTAGCGGGGAAACTCAGTTCTTC. This chain links TRBV5-1 with TRBJ2-1, with 8 bases lining up with TRBD2. Germline CDR1 reads SGHRS; CDR2 reads YFSETQ. The junction had 6 bases not matched to a gene; V was cut back by 0 bases and J by 13 bases. This CDR3 is built from 13 residues.

The chain combines TRBV28 with TRBJ2-7, with 10 bases identical to TRBD2. The CDR3 runs to 18 residues. Germline lookup yields CDR1 MDHEN and CDR2 SYDVKM. Trimming took 4 bases from V and 4 from J; bases not matched to a gene: 16. The CDR3 DNA reads as TGTGCCAGCAGTTCCCGACTCCGGGCTAGCGGGGGCCTATACGAGCAGTACTTC. Amino acid sequence: CASSSRLRASGGLYEQYF.

The chain recombines TRBV10-3 with TRBJ1-2; D ambiguous. Trimming stripped 1 base from V and 2 bases from J, with 5 bases between. Germline CDR1 ENHRY, CDR2 SYGVKD. The CDR3 is 13 residues long. The CDR3 region is CAISEYSNYGYTF. CDR3 coding DNA: TGTGCCATCAGTGAGTACTCCAACTATGGCTACACCTTC.

The chain combines TRBV21-1 with TRBJ2-5; TRBD2 reflects the table's D call only, with no check against the DNA. TRBV21-1 is a pseudogene. The CDR3 spans 16 residues. CDR3 bases: TGTGCCAGCAGTCTACAACTAGCGGGGTACCAAGAGACCCAGTACTTC. Translated, it gives CASSLQLAGYQETQYF.

The gene calls are TRBV6-4 and TRBJ2-5, with unresolved D. Trimming cost V 0 bases and J 5 bases, with 7 bases left between them. Germline CDR1 and CDR2: MRHNA and SNTAGT. CDR3 length: 13 amino acids. CDR3 DNA sequence: TGTGCCAGCAGTGACTCAGTAGGGGAGACCCAGTACTTC. Translating gives CASSDSVGETQYF.

The V call is TRBV5-1, the J call TRBJ2-1; 9 bases are shared with TRBD2. The CDR3 has 13 amino acids. Losses at the gene ends were 4 bases for V and 10 bases for J; bases not matched to a gene: 6. From germline, CDR1 is SGHRS and CDR2 YFSETQ. The DNA for the CDR3 is TGCGCCAGCAGCGCCGGGACTAGCTGGGAGCAGTTCTTC. This translates into CASSAGTSWEQFF.

The chain links TRBV20-1 to TRBJ2-1; D might be TRBD1 or TRBD2, each matching 5 bases. The CDR3 sequence is 10 residues long. In germline, CDR1 is DFQATT, CDR2 SNEGSKA (reference sequence). The V and J ends lost 5 bases and 8 bases respectively, with 7 bases between them. As DNA, the CDR3 is TGCAGTGCTGGGACGCATGAGCAGTTCTTC. It codes for CSAGTHEQFF.

This clone was counted a few times. The chain has TRBV9 and TRBJ2-2, with D uncertain. This CDR3 contains 16 residues. With 7 bases removed from V and 4 bases from J, the gap between germline ends came to 20 bases. Germline CDR1 and CDR2: SGDLS and YYNGEE. This chain's CDR3 is CASSQGRGPSTGELFF. As DNA, the CDR3 is TGTGCCAGCTCCCAAGGTCGTGGGCCGAGCACCGGGGAGCTGTTTTTT.

The V and J genes are TRBV5-1 and TRBJ2-7; 9 nucleotides match TRBD1. Trimming at V came to 4 bases and at J to 9 bases, leaving 17 bases not matched to a gene. The V gene's germline CDR1 is SGHRS and CDR2 YFSETQ. CDR3 size: 16 residues. Here the CDR3 reads CASSPSTRTGASAQYF. Written as DNA, the CDR3 is TGCGCCAGCAGCCCATCAACACGGACAGGGGCATCAGCGCAGTACTTC. The whole variable domain, filled in from reference TRBV5-1 and TRBJ2-7, reads KAGVTQTPRYLIKTRGQQVTLSCSPISGHRSVSWYQQTPGQGLQFLFEYFSETQRNKGNFPGRFSGRQFSNSRSEMNVSTLELGDSALYLCASSPSTRTGASAQYFGPGTRLTVT.

This clone was detected a few times. The gene calls are TRBV29-1 and TRBJ2-7, with 9 nucleotides matching TRBD1. This CDR3 is 14 amino acids long. Germline values: CDR1 SQVTM, CDR2 ANQGSEA. J was trimmed by 2 bases and V by 4 bases; bases with no gene match: 6. The CDR3 DNA reads as TGCAGCGTTGTCGGACAGGGGTCAACCTACGAGCAGTACTTC. This sequence encodes CSVVGQGSTYEQYF.

This chain joins TRBV6-5 and TRBJ1-5; TRBD1 matches 7 bases. Germline values: CDR1 MNHEY, CDR2 SVGAGI. The junction had 1 base not matched to a gene; V was cut back by 8 bases and J by 3 bases. There are 12 residues in the CDR3. CDR3 sequence reads: CASGTANQPQHF. The CDR3 DNA reads TGTGCCAGCGGGACAGCCAATCAGCCCCAGCATTTT.

This clone was seen only a few times. The chain uses TRBV29-1 and TRBJ2-2; D not certain. This CDR3 is 13 amino acids long. V lost 2 bases and J lost 5, with 9 bases in between. Germline CDR1 reads SQVTM; CDR2 reads ANQGSEA. CDR3 DNA sequence: TGCAGCGTTGAACCAATGGGTACCGGGGAGCTGTTTTTT. Translation gives CSVEPMGTGELFF.

The chain recombines TRBV11-2 with TRBJ2-3; a weak D match, TRBD2 (6 bases). Looked up from germline, CDR1 is SGHAT and CDR2 is FQNNGV. The ends were cut back, 3 bases at V and 1 base at J, with 20 bases in the middle. The CDR3 has 18 residues. In nucleotides, the CDR3 is TGTGCCAGCAGCTTGATCGTTTCGGCTAGCGCGGGCACAGATACGCAGTATTTT. As protein: CASSLIVSASAGTDTQYF.

V usage is TRBV5-1 and J usage is TRBJ1-4; D remains unclear. CDR1 is SGHRS and CDR2 is YFSETQ in the germline V gene. CDR3 length equals 13 residues. V was cut by 3 bases and J by 8 bases, with 11 bases left in between. The CDR3 loop reads CASSSGGEEKLFF. Here the CDR3 DNA reads TGCGCCAGCAGCTCGGGTGGCGAGGAAAAACTGTTTTTT. The complete variable domain, with remaining parts taken from reference TRBV5-1 and TRBJ1-4, reads KAGVTQTPRYLIKTRGQQVTLSCSPISGHRSVSWYQQTPGQGLQFLFEYFSETQRNKGNFPGRFSGRQFSNSRSEMNVSTLELGDSALYLCASSSGGEEKLFFGSGTQLSVL.

This chain joins TRBV29-1 and TRBJ2-7, with 7 bases matching TRBD1. Per germline, CDR1 SQVTM and CDR2 ANQGSEA. The CDR3 is made up of 14 amino acids. V lost 0 bases to trimming and J lost 6 bases; unmatched junction nucleotides: 8. CDR3: CSVEDRQGVTEQYF. CDR3 bases: TGCAGCGTTGAAGATCGACAGGGAGTTACCGAGCAGTACTTC.

To note about this clone: The sample carries other DNA sequences with the same CDR3. The chain has TRBV2 and TRBJ2-5; D is unresolved. The V gene's germline CDR1 is SNHLY and CDR2 FYNNEI. The CDR3 contains 9 residues. Deletions cut 8 bases from V and 5 bases from J, with 3 bases between. CDR3 amino acids: CASGETQYF. CDR3 DNA sequence: TGTGCCAGCGGGGAGACCCAGTACTTC.

The chain couples TRBV10-3 to TRBJ2-1; 10 nucleotides align to TRBD2. V was pared by 2 bases and J by 12 bases, with 10 bases of the junction left unmatched. The CDR3 is 15 residues long. Germline CDR1 and CDR2: ENHRY and SYGVKD. The DNA of the CDR3 is TGTGCCATCAGTGAGGGTGAACTAGCGGGGAGTCGGCAGTTCTTC. It translates to CAISEGELAGSRQFF.

With regard to this clone: The sample contains more than one DNA sequence encoding this CDR3. The chain employs TRBV9 and TRBJ2-5; D may be TRBD2 (7 bases). The germline CDR1 and CDR2 sequences are SGDLS and YYNGEE. The CDR3 extends over 16 amino acids. V was clipped by 0 bases and J by 2 bases, with 14 bases between them. The CDR3 sequence is CASSVGGGGLQETQYF. Written as DNA, the CDR3 is TGTGCCAGCAGCGTAGGAGGCGGGGGCCTTCAAGAGACCCAGTACTTC.

This clone came up once. V and J are TRBV6-5 and TRBJ2-7, with TRBD2 identical over 8 bases. V dropped 5 bases and J dropped 0; count of bases not matched to a gene: 3. Per germline, CDR1 MNHEY and CDR2 SVGAGI. CDR3 length equals 14 residues. The CDR3 here is CASSGGRSSYEQYF. The CDR3 DNA reads as TGTGCCAGCAGTGGCGGGAGGAGCTCCTACGAGCAGTACTTC.

The chain is built from TRBV6-5 and TRBJ1-2, with D perhaps matching TRBD1 (5 bases). CDR3 length: 15 amino acids. Germline values: CDR1 MNHEY, CDR2 SVGAGI. The V end was cut by 6 bases, the J end by 5 bases, with 19 bases between. CDR3 nucleotides: TGTGCCAGCAGCGAACGGTTCCGGGGCCGATATGGCTACACCTTC. It translates to CASSERFRGRYGYTF.